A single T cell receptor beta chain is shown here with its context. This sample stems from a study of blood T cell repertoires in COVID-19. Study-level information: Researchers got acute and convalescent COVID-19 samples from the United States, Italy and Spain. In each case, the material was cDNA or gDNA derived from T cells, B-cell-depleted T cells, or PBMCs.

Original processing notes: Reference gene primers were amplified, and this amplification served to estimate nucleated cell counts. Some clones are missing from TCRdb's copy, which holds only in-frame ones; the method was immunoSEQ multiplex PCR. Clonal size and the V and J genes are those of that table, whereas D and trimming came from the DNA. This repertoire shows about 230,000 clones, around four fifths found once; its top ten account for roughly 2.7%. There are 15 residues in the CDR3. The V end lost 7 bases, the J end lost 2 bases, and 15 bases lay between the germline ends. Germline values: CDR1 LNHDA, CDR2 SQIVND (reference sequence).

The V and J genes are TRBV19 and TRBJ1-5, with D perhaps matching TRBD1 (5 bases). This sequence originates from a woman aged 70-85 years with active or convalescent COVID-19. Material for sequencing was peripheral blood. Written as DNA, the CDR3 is TGTGCCAGTACCCTTATGGGGCAGGGCAATCAGCCCCAGCATTTT. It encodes CASTLMGQGNQPQHF. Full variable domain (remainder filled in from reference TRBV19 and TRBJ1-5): DGGITQSPKYLFRKEGQNVTLSCEQNLNHDAMYWYRQDPGQGLRLIYYSQIVNDFQKGDIAEGYSVSREKKESFPLTVTSAQKNPTAFYLCASTLMGQGNQPQHFGDGTRLSIL.